This is a list of T cell receptor beta chains from one sample in a study of blood T cell repertoires in COVID-19. Here immunoSEQ multiplex PCR was the method, and the copy in TCRdb shows in-frame clones only, minus some. The sample gives 150,000 to 200,000 clones, approximately 84% of which show up once; approximately 14% is in the top ten. Sequencing input: peripheral blood. The origin of the receptors is a man younger than 35 with active or convalescent COVID-19. Each CDR3 is given with its conserved first and last residue. Fields, in order: CDR3 length, V gene, J gene, D gene, clone size, CDR3 DNA, CDR3 protein. A D gene is named only where the DNA matches it firmly. Only some rows state a clone size, as once, few, many or a class for expanded clones.

length: 15
V: TRBV28
J: TRBJ1-6
D: TRBD1
size: few
DNA: TGTGCCAGCAGTTTGGGGACAGGGCATAATTCACCCCTCCACTTT
CDR3: CASSLGTGHNSPLHF

length: 19
V: TRBV14
J: TRBJ2-1
D: -
size: -
DNA: TGTGCCAGCAGCCAAGATCTTGCCAGGGTTTTCCCCAATACCTATGAGCAGTTCTTC
CDR3: CASSQDLARVFPNTYEQFF

length: 15
V: TRBV5-5
J: TRBJ2-2
D: -
size: -
DNA: TGTGCCAGCAGCTTGGCGGGGAGTGACACCGGGGAGCTGTTTTTT
CDR3: CASSLAGSDTGELFF

length: 17
V: TRBV6-1
J: TRBJ2-7
D: TRBD1
size: -
DNA: TGTGCCAGCAGTGAAATGGTCTCCGAGACAGGGGCCTACGAGCAGTACTTC
CDR3: CASSEMVSETGAYEQYF

length: 15
V: TRBV10-3
J: TRBJ2-3
D: TRBD1
size: -
DNA: TGTGCCATCAGCCCCGGGACAGGGCGTACAGATACGCAGTATTTT
CDR3: CAISPGTGRTDTQYF

length: 14
V: TRBV6-5
J: TRBJ1-6
D: TRBD1
size: -
DNA: TGTGCCAGCAGTTCCACAGGGGGAGGTTCACCCCTCCACTTT
CDR3: CASSSTGGGSPLHF

length: 18
V: TRBV7-3
J: TRBJ2-2
D: -
size: -
DNA: TGTGCCAGCAGCACACGACCCCCCGGACAGTTAAACACCGGGGAGCTGTTTTTT
CDR3: CASSTRPPGQLNTGELFF

length: 17
V: TRBV7-2
J: TRBJ1-5
D: TRBD1
size: -
DNA: TGTGCCAGCAGGGTTACACGGGACAGGGCGCGCAATCAGCCCCAGCATTTT
CDR3: CASRVTRDRARNQPQHF

length: 17
V: TRBV2
J: TRBJ1-5
D: -
size: -
DNA: TGTGCCAGCAGTGAAGGGGGTAGGGGTGGTGGCAATCAGCCCCAGCATTTT
CDR3: CASSEGGRGGGNQPQHF

length: 12
V: TRBV2
J: TRBJ2-5
D: -
size: -
DNA: TGTGCCAGCTACGGGGGGCGAGAGACCCAGTACTTC
CDR3: CASYGGRETQYF

length: 17
V: TRBV5-8
J: TRBJ1-4
D: -
size: -
DNA: TGTGCCAGCAGCAACCGCGAATTCAGGGGTTCTAATGAAAAACTGTTTTTT
CDR3: CASSNREFRGSNEKLFF

length: 13
V: TRBV2
J: TRBJ1-4
D: -
size: -
DNA: TGTGCCAGCAGTGTTAGGACACGGGAAAAACTGTTTTTT
CDR3: CASSVRTREKLFF

length: 13
V: TRBV7-2
J: TRBJ1-1
D: TRBD1
size: -
DNA: TGTGCCAGCAGCATGGGACAGCCGGGGGAAGCTTTCTTT
CDR3: CASSMGQPGEAFF

length: 15
V: TRBV19
J: TRBJ1-6
D: -
size: -
DNA: TGTGCCAGTAGCCCCCAGACAGCCCTGAATTCACCCCTCCACTTT
CDR3: CASSPQTALNSPLHF